Sequencing of this T cell receptor beta chain was carried out in a study of T cells after yellow fever vaccination. With 5 bases clipped from V and 1 base from J, the junction kept 2 bases outside the gene matches. CDR3 length: 16 amino acids. In germline, CDR1 is MDHEN, CDR2 SYDVKM. This clonotype was recorded many times. UMIs and a universal primer site were added when TCR cDNA was made by 5'RACE template switching. TCRdb reanalysed the 5' RACE reads using MiXCR and keeps one entry per CDR3 protein. Altogether under 50,000 distinct CDR3 sequences are present, around 6.4% being singletons, with the ten largest covering 8.5% to 12%.

This chain joins TRBV28 and TRBJ2-1; 13 nucleotides align to TRBD2. Material: PBMCs, either bulk or a sorted T-cell subset (CD4+, CD8+, memory, or dextramer-sorted; not recorded which), obtained 45 days after the yellow fever booster vaccination. This clonotype was sampled from a young man who received the YFV17D yellow fever vaccine. The CDR3 loop reads CASSVTSGRSYNEQFF. The CDR3 DNA sequence: TGTGCCAGCAGTGTGACTAGCGGGAGGTCCTACAATGAGCAGTTCTTC.